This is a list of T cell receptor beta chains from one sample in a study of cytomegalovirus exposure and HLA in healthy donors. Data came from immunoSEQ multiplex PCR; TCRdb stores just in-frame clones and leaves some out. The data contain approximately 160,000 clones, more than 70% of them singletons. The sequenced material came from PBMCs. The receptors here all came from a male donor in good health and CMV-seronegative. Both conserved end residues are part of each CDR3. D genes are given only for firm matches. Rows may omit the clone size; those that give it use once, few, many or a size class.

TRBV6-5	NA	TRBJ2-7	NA	CASSDRYEQYF	TGTGCCAGCAGTGACAGATACGAGCAGTACTTC
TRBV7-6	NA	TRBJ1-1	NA	CASSLARGDTEAFF	TGTGCCAGCAGCTTAGCGCGCGGGGACACTGAAGCTTTCTTT
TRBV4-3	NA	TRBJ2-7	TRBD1	CASSLDRGYSEQYF	TGCGCCAGCAGCCTGGACAGGGGTTATTCTGAGCAGTACTTC
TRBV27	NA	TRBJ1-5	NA	CASSLSQNQPQHF	TGTGCCAGCAGTTTATCACAGAATCAGCCCCAGCATTTT
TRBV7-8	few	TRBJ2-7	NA	CASSPRRGEQYF	TGTGCCAGCAGCCCCCGGCGGGGCGAGCAGTACTTC
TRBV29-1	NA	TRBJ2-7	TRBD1	CSVGRGTGFDEQYF	TGCAGCGTGGGACGCGGGACAGGGTTCGACGAGCAGTACTTC
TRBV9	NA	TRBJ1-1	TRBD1	CASSPSAGTGGLYTEAFF	TGTGCCAGCAGCCCCTCCGCCGGGACAGGGGGCCTATACACTGAAGCTTTCTTT
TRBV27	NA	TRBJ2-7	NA	CASMGSSYEQYF	TGTGCCAGCATGGGTAGCTCCTACGAGCAGTACTTC
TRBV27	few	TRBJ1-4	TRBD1	CASSPITGVTANEKLFF	TGTGCCAGCAGTCCGATAACAGGGGTCACGGCTAATGAAAAACTGTTTTTT
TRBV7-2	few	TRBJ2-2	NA	CASSLNPGRDTGELFF	TGTGCCAGCAGCTTAAACCCTGGCCGGGACACCGGGGAGCTGTTTTTT
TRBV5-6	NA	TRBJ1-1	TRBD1	CASSLLSGGRTEAFF	TGTGCCAGCAGCTTGTTGTCAGGGGGCCGGACTGAAGCTTTCTTT
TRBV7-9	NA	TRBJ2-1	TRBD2	CASSSGLAAANEQFF	TGTGCCAGCAGCTCGGGACTAGCGGCAGCGAATGAGCAGTTCTTC
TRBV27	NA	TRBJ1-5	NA	CASSTRSINTDTQHF	TGTGCCAGCAGTACACGCTCTATAAACACAGATACGCAGCATTTT
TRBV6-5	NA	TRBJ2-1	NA	CASSSSDFEQFF	TGTGCCAGCAGTTCTAGCGACTTTGAGCAGTTCTTC
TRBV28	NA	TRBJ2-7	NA	CASATGSYEQYF	TGTGCCAGCGCGACTGGTTCCTACGAGCAGTACTTC
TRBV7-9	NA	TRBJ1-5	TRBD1	CASSRDSRTPSSNQPQHF	TGTGCCAGCAGCCGGGACAGCCGAACCCCATCTAGCAATCAGCCCCAGCATTTT
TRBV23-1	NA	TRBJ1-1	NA	CASTPARTREAFF	TGCGCCAGCACTCCAGCGAGGACTAGGGAAGCTTTCTTT
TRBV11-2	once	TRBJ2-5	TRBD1	CASSEGTAKETQYF	TGTGCCAGCAGCGAAGGGACAGCTAAAGAGACCCAGTACTTC
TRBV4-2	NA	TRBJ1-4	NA	CASSQGGVGFVEKLFF	TGTGCCAGCAGCCAAGGGGGGGTGGGCTTTGTTGAAAAACTGTTTTTT
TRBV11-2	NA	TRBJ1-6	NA	CASSLDTDSPLHF	TGTGCCAGCAGTCTCGACACAGATTCACCCCTCCACTTT
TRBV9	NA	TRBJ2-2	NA	CASSVGGTGIFTGELFF	TGTGCCAGCAGCGTAGGTGGAACAGGAATATTCACCGGGGAGCTGTTTTTT
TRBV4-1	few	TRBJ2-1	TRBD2	CASSQAGTSDLNEQFF	TGCGCCAGCAGCCAAGCGGGGACTAGTGATTTAAATGAGCAGTTCTTC
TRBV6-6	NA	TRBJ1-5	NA	CASSYSGDTHQPQHF	TGTGCCAGCAGTTACTCGGGGGACACCCATCAGCCCCAGCATTTT
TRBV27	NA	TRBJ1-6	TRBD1	CASSFRDSVNSPLHF	TGTGCCAGCAGTTTCCGGGACAGTGTTAATTCACCCCTCCACTTT
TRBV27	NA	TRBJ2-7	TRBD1	CASSSYRGAVYEQYF	TGTGCCAGCAGTTCTTACAGGGGCGCGGTCTACGAGCAGTACTTC
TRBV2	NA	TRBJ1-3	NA	CASRETGNTIYF	TGTGCCAGCAGAGAGACAGGAAACACCATATATTTT
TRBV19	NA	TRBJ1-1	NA	CASQHLTDLNTEAFF	TGTGCCAGCCAGCACCTGACAGATCTGAACACTGAAGCTTTCTTT
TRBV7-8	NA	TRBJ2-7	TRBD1	CASSPTTGIDYEQYF	TGTGCCAGCAGCCCCACGACAGGGATAGATTACGAGCAGTACTTC
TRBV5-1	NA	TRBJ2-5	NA	CASSLAGPQYF	TGCGCCAGCAGCTTGGCGGGTCCCCAGTACTTC
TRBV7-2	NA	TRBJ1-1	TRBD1	CASSSGGGRGTEAFF	TGTGCCAGCAGCTCTGGAGGGGGCAGGGGGACTGAAGCTTTCTTT
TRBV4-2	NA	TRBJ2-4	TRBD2	CASSLPAGGNTNIQYF	TGTGCCAGCAGCCTACCAGCGGGGGGGAATACAAACATTCAGTACTTC
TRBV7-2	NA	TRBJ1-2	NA	CASSFIGAGEGYTF	TGTGCCAGCAGCTTCATCGGGGCAGGGGAGGGCTACACCTTC
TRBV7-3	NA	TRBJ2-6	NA	CASSLSGSGANVLTF	TGTGCCAGCAGCTTATCAGGCTCTGGGGCCAACGTCCTGACTTTC
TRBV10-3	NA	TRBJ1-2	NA	CAISNPTGINYGYTF	TGTGCCATCAGTAATCCGACAGGAATCAACTATGGCTACACCTTC
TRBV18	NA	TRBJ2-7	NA	CASSPGGPVHEQYF	TGTGCCAGCTCACCGGGGGGGCCTGTCCACGAGCAGTACTTC
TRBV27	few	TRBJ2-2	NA	CASKLTSNTGELFF	TGTGCCAGCAAGCTTACTAGTAACACCGGGGAGCTGTTTTTT
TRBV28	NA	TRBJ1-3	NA	CASSLPPGQGNTIYF	TGTGCCAGCAGTTTACCCCCCGGACAGGGAAACACCATATATTTT
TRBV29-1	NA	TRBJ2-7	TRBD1	CSVAGQGPEQYF	TGCAGCGTTGCGGGACAGGGGCCCGAGCAGTACTTC
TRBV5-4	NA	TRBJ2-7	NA	CASSDRRRVYEQYF	TGTGCCAGCAGCGACCGCAGGCGGGTCTACGAGCAGTACTTC
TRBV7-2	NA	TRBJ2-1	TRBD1	CASRPGQSYNEQFF	TGTGCCAGCAGGCCGGGACAGTCTTACAATGAGCAGTTCTTC
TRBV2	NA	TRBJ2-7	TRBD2	CASSGRAYEQYF	TGTGCCAGCAGCGGGAGGGCCTACGAGCAGTACTTC
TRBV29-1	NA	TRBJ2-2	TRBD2	CSVEEGGLAGAPNTGELFF	TGCAGCGTTGAAGAAGGGGGACTAGCGGGAGCCCCGAACACCGGGGAGCTGTTTTTT